The clone carrying this T cell receptor (beta chain) was observed a single time. This record comes from a study of blood T cell repertoires in COVID-19. Looking at the study overall: Acute and convalescent COVID-19 specimens originated in the United States, Italy and Spain.

This CDR3 spans 17 amino acids. The germline V gene has CDR1 LGHDT and CDR2 YNNKEL (reference sequence). The V and J ends lost 1 base and 0 bases, in that order; junction bases with no gene match: 5. Method: immunoSEQ multiplex PCR; TCRdb's copy keeps in-frame clones and lacks some. The sample comprises 45,000 or so clones, under 85% of which are singletons, and less than 9.5% rests with the top ten. This TCR was sampled from a man at least 80 years old in a cohort sampled during active COVID-19. The rearrangement uses TRBV3-1 (or the pseudogene TRBV3-2) and TRBJ2-1; 8 nucleotides match TRBD2. Sequencing was done on a sample of peripheral blood. CDR3 amino acids: CASSQAGLASSYNEQFF. The CDR3 DNA reads as TGTGCCAGCAGCCAAGCAGGACTAGCTTCCTCCTACAATGAGCAGTTCTTC.